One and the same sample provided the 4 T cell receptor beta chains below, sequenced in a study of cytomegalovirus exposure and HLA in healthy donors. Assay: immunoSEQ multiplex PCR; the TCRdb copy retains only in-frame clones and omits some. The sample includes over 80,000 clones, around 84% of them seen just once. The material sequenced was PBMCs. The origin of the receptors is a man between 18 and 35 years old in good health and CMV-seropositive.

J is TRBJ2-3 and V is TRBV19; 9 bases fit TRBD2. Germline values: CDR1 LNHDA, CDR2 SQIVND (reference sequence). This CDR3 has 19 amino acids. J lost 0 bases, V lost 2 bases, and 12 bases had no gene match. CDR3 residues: CASSIIRTSGPLSTDTQYF. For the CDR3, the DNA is TGTGCCAGTAGTATAATCAGAACTAGCGGGCCCTTAAGCACAGATACGCAGTATTTT.

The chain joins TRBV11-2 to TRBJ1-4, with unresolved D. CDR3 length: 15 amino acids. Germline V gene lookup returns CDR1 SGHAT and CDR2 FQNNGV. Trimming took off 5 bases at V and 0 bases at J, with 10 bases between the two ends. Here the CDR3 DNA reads TGTGCCAGCAGCCTAATCAGCGCAACTAATGAAAAACTGTTTTTT. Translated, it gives CASSLISATNEKLFF.

CDR3 sequence (DNA): TGTGCCAGCAGGGCGGCTTTCAGGGGTAGTGAGACCCAGTACTTC. It codes for CASRAAFRGSETQYF. V gene TRBV28 combines with J gene TRBJ2-5, with a weak D call TRBD1 (6 bases). Looked up from germline, CDR1 is MDHEN and CDR2 is SYDVKM. Trimming pared 6 bases from V and 5 bases from J, leaving 19 bases between. The length of the CDR3 is 15 residues.

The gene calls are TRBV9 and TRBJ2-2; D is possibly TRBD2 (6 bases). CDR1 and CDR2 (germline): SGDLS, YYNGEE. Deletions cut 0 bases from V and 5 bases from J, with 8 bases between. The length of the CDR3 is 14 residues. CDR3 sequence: CASSVAAGTGELFF. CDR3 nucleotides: TGTGCCAGCAGCGTAGCGGCGGGAACCGGGGAGCTGTTTTTT.